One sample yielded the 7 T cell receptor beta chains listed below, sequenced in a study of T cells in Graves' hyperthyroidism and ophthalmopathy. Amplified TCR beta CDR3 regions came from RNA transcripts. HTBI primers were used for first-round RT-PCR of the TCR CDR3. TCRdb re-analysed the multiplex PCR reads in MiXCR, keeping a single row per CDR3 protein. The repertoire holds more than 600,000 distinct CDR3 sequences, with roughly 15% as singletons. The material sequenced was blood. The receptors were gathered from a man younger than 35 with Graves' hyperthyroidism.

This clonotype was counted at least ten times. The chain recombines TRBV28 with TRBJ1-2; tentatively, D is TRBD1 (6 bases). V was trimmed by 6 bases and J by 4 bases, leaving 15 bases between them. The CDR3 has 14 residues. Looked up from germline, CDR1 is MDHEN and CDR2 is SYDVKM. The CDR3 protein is CASSRGQQGYGYTF. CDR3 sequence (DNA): TGTGCCAGCAGCAGAGGACAGCAGGGCTATGGCTACACCTTC.

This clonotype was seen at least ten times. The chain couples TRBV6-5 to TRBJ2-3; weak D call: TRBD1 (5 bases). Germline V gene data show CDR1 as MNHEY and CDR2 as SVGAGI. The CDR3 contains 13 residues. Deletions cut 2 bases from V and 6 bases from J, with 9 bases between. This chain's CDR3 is CASSYDRHDTQYF. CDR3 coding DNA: TGTGCCAGCAGTTACGACAGACACGATACGCAGTATTTT.

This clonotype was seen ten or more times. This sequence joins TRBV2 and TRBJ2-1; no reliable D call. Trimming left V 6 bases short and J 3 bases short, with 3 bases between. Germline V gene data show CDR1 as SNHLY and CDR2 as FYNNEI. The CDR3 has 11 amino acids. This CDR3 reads CASRDYNEQFF. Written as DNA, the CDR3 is TGTGCCAGCAGGGACTACAATGAGCAGTTCTTC.

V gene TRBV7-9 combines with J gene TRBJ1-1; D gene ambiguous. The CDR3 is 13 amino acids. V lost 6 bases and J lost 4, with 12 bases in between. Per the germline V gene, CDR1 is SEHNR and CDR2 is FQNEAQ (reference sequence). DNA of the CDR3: TGTGCCAGCAGGAGAGATGGAGGCACTGAAGCTTTCTTT. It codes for CASRRDGGTEAFF.

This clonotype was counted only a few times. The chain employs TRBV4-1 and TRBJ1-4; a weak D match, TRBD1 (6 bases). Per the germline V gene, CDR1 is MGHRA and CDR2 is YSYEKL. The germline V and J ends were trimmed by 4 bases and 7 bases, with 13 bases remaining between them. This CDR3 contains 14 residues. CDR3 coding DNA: TGCGCCAGCAGCCGCGACAGGCTGACTGAAAAACTGTTTTTT. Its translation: CASSRDRLTEKLFF.

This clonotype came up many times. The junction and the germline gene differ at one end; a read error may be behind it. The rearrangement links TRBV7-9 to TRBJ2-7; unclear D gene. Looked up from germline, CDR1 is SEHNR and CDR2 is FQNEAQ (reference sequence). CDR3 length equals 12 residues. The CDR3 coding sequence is TGTGCCAGCAGTTTAGAGGCCTACGAGCAGTACTTC. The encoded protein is CASSLEAYEQYF.

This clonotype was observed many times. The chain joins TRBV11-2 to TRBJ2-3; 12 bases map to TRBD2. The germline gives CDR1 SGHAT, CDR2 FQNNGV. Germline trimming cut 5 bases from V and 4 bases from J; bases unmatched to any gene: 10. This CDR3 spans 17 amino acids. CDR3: CASSPDLAGGRPDTQYF. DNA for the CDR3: TGTGCCAGCAGCCCCGATCTAGCGGGAGGGCGACCAGATACGCAGTATTTT.